Below are 20 T cell receptor beta chains sequenced from a single sample in a study of CD8 T cells in Susac syndrome. Reverse transcription used about 0.45 to 1 ug RNA and random hexamers. Via MiXCR, TCRdb re-called the immunoSEQ multiplex PCR reads, giving one row per CDR3 protein. The data contain 130,000 or so distinct CDR3 sequences, approximately 79% of them singletons. Input material: CD8+ T cells from PBMCs. The receptors shown here come from a human donor with multiple sclerosis.

The chain carries TRBV4-1 and TRBJ2-7, with D possibly TRBD2 on 5 matching bases. This CDR3 has 16 amino acids. CDR1 and CDR2 (germline): MGHRA, YSYEKL. V lost 0 bases and J 3 bases, leaving 15 bases between the germline ends. DNA of the CDR3: TGCGCCAGCAGCCAAGATCGGCGAGACTACTTCTACGAGCAGTACTTC. Translated, it gives CASSQDRRDYFYEQYF.

This clonotype was seen a handful of times. This chain connects TRBV23-1 to TRBJ2-3, with TRBD2 identical over 9 bases. TRBV23-1 is treated as an ORF (open reading frame) with a function not yet certain. The CDR3 totals 15 residues. V gave up 4 bases and J gave up 10 bases; unmatched junction bases: 12. The CDR3 bases are TGCGCCAGCAGTCGGGGGCTAGCGGGATTTCCTCCGCAGTATTTT. It encodes CASSRGLAGFPPQYF.

V is TRBV12-3 or TRBV12-4 and J is TRBJ2-3; D gene uncertain. The V end lost 3 bases, the J end lost 0 bases, and 10 bases lay between the germline ends. The CDR3 covers 15 residues. The CDR3 region has the DNA TGTGCCAGCAGTTTCGGTAGTGAAAGCACAGATACGCAGTATTTT. This gives the protein CASSFGSESTDTQYF.

The V call is TRBV7-8, the J call TRBJ2-1; 8 bases map to TRBD2. The CDR3 is made up of 13 amino acids. With V trimmed by 7 bases and J by 10 bases, 9 bases remained unmatched. Germline CDR1 SGHVS, CDR2 FQNEAQ. In DNA, the CDR3 is TGTGCCAGCAACCTACTAGCGGACCACGAGCAGTTCTTC. This sequence encodes CASNLLADHEQFF. Based on the CDR3 plus reference TRBV7-8 and TRBJ2-1, the full variable domain is GAGVSQSPRYKVAKRGQDVALRCDPISGHVSLFWYQQALGQGPEFLTYFQNEAQLDKSGLPSDRFFAERPEGSVSTLKIQRTQQEDSAVYLCASNLLADHEQFFGPGTRLTVL.

This clonotype has just a few counts. This chain connects TRBV11-3 to TRBJ2-7; D ambiguous. Between the trimmed V and J ends, which lost 3 bases and 3 bases, there was a span of 9 bases. Germline V gene lookup returns CDR1 SGHNT and CDR2 YENEEA. This CDR3 has 13 amino acids. The CDR3 bases are TGTGCCAGCAGCTTGGGCAGACTCTACGAGCAGTACGTC. This sequence encodes CASSLGRLYEQYV.

V and J are TRBV24-1 and TRBJ2-1; perhaps TRBD2 as D (6 bases). This CDR3 contains 15 residues. Germline CDR1 reads KGHDR; CDR2 reads SFDVKD. Trimming stripped 5 bases from V and 0 bases from J, with 10 bases between. Written as DNA, the CDR3 is TGTGCCACCAGTGGGGCGGGGAGCTCCTACAATGAGCAGTTCTTC. Translated: CATSGAGSSYNEQFF.

J is TRBJ1-4 and V is TRBV14; 9 bases fit TRBD1. Looked up from germline, CDR1 is SGHDN and CDR2 is FVKESK. The V segment lost 0 bases and the J segment 6 bases; nucleotides outside the gene matches: 2. The CDR3 sequence is 15 residues long. The CDR3 loop is CASSQEGTGYEKLFF. DNA of the CDR3: TGTGCCAGCAGCCAAGAGGGGACAGGGTATGAAAAACTGTTTTTT.

The chain combines TRBV28 with TRBJ2-3, with 8 bases identical to TRBD2. The CDR3 contains 15 residues. The ends lost 2 bases at V and 2 bases at J; junction bases unmatched: 3. CDR1 and CDR2 from the germline V gene are MDHEN and SYDVKM. CDR3 bases: TGTGCCAGCAGTTTAGTAGCGGGGTACACAGATACGCAGTATTTT. It is translated as CASSLVAGYTDTQYF.

V and J are TRBV7-9 and TRBJ1-4; D gene uncertain. V was trimmed by 5 bases and J by 8 bases, leaving 18 bases between them. Germline V gives CDR1 SEHNR, CDR2 FQNEAQ (reference sequence). The CDR3 extends over 15 amino acids. The CDR3 coding sequence is TGTGCCAGCAGCCCCGGCGGGGTAATTGGGGAAAAACTGTTTTTT. Protein product: CASSPGGVIGEKLFF.

This clonotype was seen a handful of times. The chain employs TRBV4-1 and TRBJ2-7; TRBD1 agrees at 8 bases. CDR3 length: 15 residues. The V and J ends lost 2 bases and 4 bases, in that order; junction bases with no gene match: 7. Germline values: CDR1 MGHRA, CDR2 YSYEKL. CDR3 sequence (DNA): TGCGCCAGCAGCCAAATGGGGACAGGTGGGTACGAGCAGTACTTC. Protein product: CASSQMGTGGYEQYF.

This chain joins TRBV27 and TRBJ1-1; TRBD1 is a possible D gene (6 bases). Germline V gives CDR1 MNHEY, CDR2 SMNVEV (reference sequence). The CDR3 covers 14 residues. V was cut by 3 bases and J by 1 base, with 9 bases left in between. CDR3 region: CASSLRQANTEAFF. CDR3 bases: TGTGCCAGCAGTTTGAGACAGGCGAACACTGAAGCTTTCTTT.

The gene calls are TRBV29-1 and TRBJ2-3; tentative D call: TRBD1 (5 bases). The CDR3 length is 14 residues. V lost 7 bases, J lost 6 bases, and 20 bases lay in between. The germline gives CDR1 SQVTM, CDR2 ANQGSEA. The CDR3 spells CSGVWGGVPDTQYF. The CDR3 DNA follows: TGCAGCGGTGTCTGGGGCGGAGTTCCCGATACGCAGTATTTT.

The DNA for the CDR3 is TGTGCCAGCAGCAAAGTCGACCTGTGGGCTTTCTTT. Translating gives CASSKVDLWAFF. This chain links TRBV21-1 with TRBJ1-1; no DNA check was done on the table's D call, TRBD1. TRBV21-1 is flagged as a pseudogene. CDR3 length: 12 residues.

The chain has TRBV4-1 and TRBJ1-1, with a weak D call TRBD1 (5 bases). CDR3 length: 12 residues. Trimming removed 1 base from V and 11 bases from J, with 11 bases in between. The germline CDR1 and CDR2 sequences are MGHRA and YSYEKL. The CDR3 loop is CASSQGVWGAFF. CDR3 DNA: TGCGCCAGCAGCCAAGGGGTATGGGGGGCTTTCTTT.

The chain recombines TRBV30 with TRBJ2-1; 7 bases are shared with TRBD1. CDR1 GTSNPN and CDR2 SVGIG come from the germline V gene (reference sequence). Trimming took 2 bases from V and 10 from J; bases not matched to a gene: 8. The CDR3 spans 13 residues. The CDR3: CAWSSNRGSEQFF. CDR3 nucleotide sequence: TGTGCCTGGAGTTCTAACAGGGGAAGCGAGCAGTTCTTC.

This clonotype was found a few times. The DNA for the CDR3 is TGTGCCAGCAGTGATTCGGGGAGTCCCTACGAGCAGTACGTC. It codes for CASSDSGSPYEQYV. The rearrangement links TRBV2 to TRBJ2-7; possibly TRBD2 for D (5 bases). The germline V gene has CDR1 SNHLY and CDR2 FYNNEI. V lost 3 bases, J lost 2 bases, and 11 bases lay in between. This CDR3 contains 14 residues.

This clonotype has a handful of counts. CDR3 sequence: CASSSGDTEAFF. CDR3 DNA sequence: TGTGCCAGCAGCTCCGGTGACACTGAAGCTTTCTTT. The chain couples TRBV13 to TRBJ1-1, with D unresolved. Trimming removed 4 bases at V and 3 bases at J, with 6 bases between. From germline, CDR1 is PRHDT and CDR2 FYEKMQ (reference sequence). There are 12 residues in the CDR3.

The chain links TRBV5-6 to TRBJ1-2; 7 bases match TRBD1. With V trimmed by 3 bases and J by 3 bases, 5 bases remained unmatched. The germline gives CDR1 SGHDT, CDR2 YYEEEE. CDR3 length: 14 residues. CDR3 sequence (DNA): TGTGCCAGCAGCTCGTCGGGACAGTACTATGGCTACACCTTC. It encodes CASSSSGQYYGYTF. Filled out from reference TRBV5-6 and TRBJ1-2, the complete variable domain reads DAGVTQSPTHLIKTRGQQVTLRCSPKSGHDTVSWYQQALGQGPQFIFQYYEEEERQRGNFPDRFSGHQFPNYSSELNVNALLLGDSALYLCASSSSGQYYGYTFGSGTRLTVV.

V gene TRBV19 combines with J gene TRBJ1-1, with D tentatively TRBD1 (5 bases). The V and J ends lost 5 bases and 1 base respectively, with 17 bases between them. The germline V gene has CDR1 LNHDA and CDR2 SQIVND (reference sequence). The CDR3 length is 16 residues. The CDR3 nucleotides read TGTGCCAGTAGTCCACTGAAGGACATAGAGAACACTGAAGCTTTCTTT. The encoded protein is CASSPLKDIENTEAFF.

CDR3 in DNA: TGTGCCAGTAGTGCCTCACAGGGTTGGGATCAGCCCCAGCATTTT. As protein: CASSASQGWDQPQHF. The chain combines TRBV19 with TRBJ1-5; TRBD1 might be the D (6 bases). V was cut by 5 bases and J by 5 bases, with 16 bases left in between. This CDR3 comprises 15 residues. The germline CDR1 and CDR2 sequences are LNHDA and SQIVND (reference sequence).